The 16 T cell receptor beta chains below come from one sample, sequenced in a study of OX40 agonist ivuxolimab in advanced cancers. The library came from the immunoSEQ multiplex PCR assay. TCRdb took this table from immuneACCESS and kept in-frame rearrangements with V and J called. Such tables lack part of the clones; where checked against another copy, unresolved V genes explain under half of the gap, and the rest is unexplained. A total of some 57,000 clones appear in this sample, more than 65% of them only once. The ten largest clones add up to around 0.52% of the sample. Sequencing was performed on CD4+ or CD8+ T cells sorted from blood, taken in a trial of the OX40 agonist ivuxolimab. Receptors were obtained from an adult with an advanced solid tumor such as melanoma, head and neck, liver or kidney cancer.

The chain combines TRBV19 with TRBJ2-6; a weak D match, TRBD2 (5 bases). Germline CDR1 is LNHDA and CDR2 is SQIVND (reference sequence). CDR3 length: 15 amino acids. Trimming took 6 bases from V and 2 from J, leaving 11 bases between them. The DNA of the CDR3 is TGTGCCAGTAGCTCTAGCCAACCTGGGGCCAACGTCCTGACTTTC. Its translation: CASSSSQPGANVLTF.

The genes are TRBV2 and TRBJ2-5, with D possibly TRBD1 on 6 matching bases. Per the germline V gene, CDR1 is SNHLY and CDR2 is FYNNEI. V was trimmed by 6 bases and J by 3 bases, leaving 14 bases between them. This CDR3 comprises 14 residues. CDR3 coding DNA: TGTGCCAGCAGGGGGGACAAACACGAAGAGACCCAGTACTTC. It specifies CASRGDKHEETQYF.

The rearrangement uses TRBV7-9 and TRBJ2-7; 8 bases align to TRBD2. CDR1 and CDR2 (germline): SEHNR, FQNEAQ (reference sequence). V gave up 5 bases and J gave up 2 bases; unmatched junction bases: 8. The CDR3 consists of 15 residues. CDR3 sequence (DNA): TGTGCCAGCAGCCACCGGGTAGCGGGAACCTACGAGCAGTACTTC. This codes for CASSHRVAGTYEQYF.

The rearrangement links TRBV28 to TRBJ2-5; a possible D gene is TRBD1 (6 bases). The CDR3 length is 16 residues. CDR1 is MDHEN and CDR2 is SYDVKM in the germline V gene. V lost 5 bases and J lost 2, with 18 bases in between. The CDR3 DNA reads TGTGCCAGCAGTCCCCCGACAGGAGCCGGACAAGAGACCCAGTACTTC. Its translation is CASSPPTGAGQETQYF.

The chain recombines TRBV7-2 with TRBJ2-1, with a weak D call TRBD2 (5 bases). V was trimmed by 5 bases and J by 10 bases, leaving 15 bases between them. CDR1 is SGHTA and CDR2 is FQGNSA in the germline V gene. The CDR3 length is 13 residues. DNA for the CDR3: TGTGCCAGCAGCGCGTCCAGCGGTCGAGAGCAGTTCTTC. This encodes CASSASSGREQFF.

In this sample, this clone turned up a few times. The V call is TRBV30, the J call TRBJ2-2; D is ambiguous. The CDR3 length is 16 residues. Germline V lookup: CDR1 GTSNPN, CDR2 SVGIG (reference sequence). With 1 base removed from V and 5 bases from J, the gap between germline ends came to 17 bases. Here the CDR3 DNA reads TGTGCCTGGAGTGGCCTCTTTGCGGAGACTACCGGGGAGCTGTTTTTT. Residues: CAWSGLFAETTGELFF.

This chain joins TRBV7-2 and TRBJ2-7; 7 nucleotides agree with TRBD2. Trimming cost V 5 bases and J 5 bases; bases outside gene matches: 9. CDR3 size: 14 residues. Per germline, CDR1 SGHTA and CDR2 FQGNSA. The CDR3 region is CASSPYRGSDEQYF. The CDR3 DNA reads as TGTGCCAGCAGCCCCTATCGCGGGAGTGACGAGCAGTACTTC.

The chain combines TRBV25-1 with TRBJ1-1, with TRBD1 identical over 9 bases. The V segment lost 2 bases and the J segment 0 bases; nucleotides outside the gene matches: 7. The length of the CDR3 is 17 residues. The germline CDR1 and CDR2 sequences are MGHDK and SYGVNS. The CDR3 DNA reads as TGTGCCAGCAGTGAAAGGGACAGGGTAAATATGAACACTGAAGCTTTCTTT. This codes for CASSERDRVNMNTEAFF.

This clone was detected a few times. CDR3 in amino acids: CASSLDRENNEQFF. CDR3 DNA sequence: TGTGCCAGCAGCTTAGACCGGGAGAACAATGAGCAGTTCTTC. The rearrangement links TRBV11-2 to TRBJ2-1; D is possibly TRBD2 (6 bases). This CDR3 contains 14 residues. V lost 0 bases and J lost 5, with 8 bases in between. Germline V gene data show CDR1 as SGHAT and CDR2 as FQNNGV.

The chain has TRBV28 and TRBJ2-2, with 7 bases aligning to TRBD1. This CDR3 has 14 amino acids. The V and J ends lost 6 bases and 4 bases, in that order; junction bases with no gene match: 5. Germline V lookup: CDR1 MDHEN, CDR2 SYDVKM. CDR3: CASRPTGTTGELFF. As DNA, the CDR3 is TGTGCCAGCAGGCCGACAGGGACCACCGGGGAGCTGTTTTTT. Full variable domain (missing parts from reference TRBV28 and TRBJ2-2): DVKVTQSSRYLVKRTGEKVFLECVQDMDHENMFWYRQDPGLGLRLIYFSYDVKMKEKGDIPEGYSVSREKKERFSLILESASTNQTSMYLCASRPTGTTGELFFGEGSRLTVL.

The chain couples TRBV7-8 to TRBJ1-1; D is unresolved. This CDR3 comprises 14 residues. The V end was cut by 4 bases, the J end by 0 bases, with 9 bases between. Germline V CDR1 and CDR2: SGHVS, FQNEAQ. This CDR3 is CASSYRRMNTEAFF. The DNA for the CDR3 is TGTGCCAGCAGCTACCGAAGAATGAACACTGAAGCTTTCTTT.

The V and J genes are TRBV28 and TRBJ2-7; 11 bases agree with TRBD1. V lost 4 bases, J lost 5 bases, and 4 bases stayed unmatched. The germline gives CDR1 MDHEN, CDR2 SYDVKM. The CDR3 runs 14 residues. As DNA, the CDR3 is TGTGCCAGCAGTTCATCGGACAGGGGGCACGAGCAGTACTTC. Its protein is CASSSSDRGHEQYF.

The rearrangement joins TRBV6-6 to TRBJ1-1, with a possible D match to TRBD1 (5 bases). V lost 2 bases to trimming and J lost 0 bases, with 10 bases between them. Germline V gives CDR1 MNHNY, CDR2 SVGAGI (reference sequence). This CDR3 contains 15 residues. CDR3 DNA: TGTGCCAGCAGTTACGGGGAGGACATGAACACTGAAGCTTTCTTT. This gives the protein CASSYGEDMNTEAFF.

This clone was recorded once. The gene calls are TRBV5-8 and TRBJ2-7, with TRBD2 as a possible D gene (6 bases). The germline gives CDR1 SGHTS, CDR2 YDEGEE. The CDR3 has 14 residues. The V gene lost 4 bases and the J gene lost 2 bases, with 13 bases spanning the gap. The CDR3 loop reads CASSRRDGPYEQYF. The DNA of the CDR3 is TGTGCCAGCAGCCGGCGGGACGGGCCCTACGAGCAGTACTTC.

This chain links TRBV7-2 with TRBJ1-1; TRBD1 aligns across 9 bases. The length of the CDR3 is 15 residues. Trimming took 5 bases from V and 3 from J; bases not matched to a gene: 7. CDR1 is SGHTA and CDR2 is FQGNSA in the germline V gene. DNA for the CDR3: TGTGCCAGCAGCCGTACAGGGGGCAGGGACACTGAAGCTTTCTTT. This sequence encodes CASSRTGGRDTEAFF.

The genes are TRBV18 and TRBJ2-7; D is unresolved. This CDR3 region has 15 residues. CDR1 and CDR2 (germline): KGHSH, LQKENI. Trimming left V 0 bases short and J 3 bases short, with 12 bases between. CDR3: CASSPPASPYYEQYF. The CDR3 DNA is TGTGCCAGCTCACCACCGGCTTCTCCTTACTACGAGCAGTACTTC.